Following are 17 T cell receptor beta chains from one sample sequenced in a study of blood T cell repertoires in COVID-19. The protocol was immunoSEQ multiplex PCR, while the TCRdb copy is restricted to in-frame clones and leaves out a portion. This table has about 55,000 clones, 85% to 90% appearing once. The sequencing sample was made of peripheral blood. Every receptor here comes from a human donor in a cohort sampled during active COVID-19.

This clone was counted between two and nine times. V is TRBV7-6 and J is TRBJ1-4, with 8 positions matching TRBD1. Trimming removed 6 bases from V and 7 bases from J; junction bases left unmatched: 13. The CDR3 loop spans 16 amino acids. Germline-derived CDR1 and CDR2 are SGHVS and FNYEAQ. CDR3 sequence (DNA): TGTGCCAGCAGTCCCAACGCAGGGGGCGTGAGTGAAAAACTGTTTTTT. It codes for CASSPNAGGVSEKLFF. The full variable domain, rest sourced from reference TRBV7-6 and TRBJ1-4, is GAGVSQSPRYKVTKRGQDVALRCDPISGHVSLYWYRQALGQGPEFLTYFNYEAQQDKSGLPNDRFSAERPEGSISTLTIQRTEQRDSAMYRCASSPNAGGVSEKLFFGSGTQLSVL.

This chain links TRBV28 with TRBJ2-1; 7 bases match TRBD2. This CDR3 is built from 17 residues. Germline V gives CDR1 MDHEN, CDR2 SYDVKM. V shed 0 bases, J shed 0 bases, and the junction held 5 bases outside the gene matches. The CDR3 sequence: CASSLWGGGDSYNEQFF. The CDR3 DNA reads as TGTGCCAGCAGTTTATGGGGGGGAGGGGACTCCTACAATGAGCAGTTCTTC.

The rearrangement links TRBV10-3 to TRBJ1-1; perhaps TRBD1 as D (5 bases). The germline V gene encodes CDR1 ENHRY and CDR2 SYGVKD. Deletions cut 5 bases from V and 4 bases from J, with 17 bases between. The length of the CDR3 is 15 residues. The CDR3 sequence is CAISFQGSGATEAFF. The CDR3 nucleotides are TGTGCCATCAGTTTTCAGGGATCTGGGGCCACTGAAGCTTTCTTT.

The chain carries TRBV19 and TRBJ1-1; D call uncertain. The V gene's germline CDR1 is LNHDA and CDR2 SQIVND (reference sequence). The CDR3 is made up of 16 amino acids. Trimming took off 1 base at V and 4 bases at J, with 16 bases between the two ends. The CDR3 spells CASSIGTIWEGTEAFF. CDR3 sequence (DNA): TGTGCCAGTAGTATAGGTACAATTTGGGAGGGCACTGAAGCTTTCTTT.

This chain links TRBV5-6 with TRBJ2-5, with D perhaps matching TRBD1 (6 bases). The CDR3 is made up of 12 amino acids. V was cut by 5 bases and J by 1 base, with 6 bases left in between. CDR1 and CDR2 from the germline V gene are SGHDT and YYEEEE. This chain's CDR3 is CASRQGQETQYF. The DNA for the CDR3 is TGTGCCAGCAGACAGGGCCAAGAGACCCAGTACTTC. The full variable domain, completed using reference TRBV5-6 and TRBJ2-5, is DAGVTQSPTHLIKTRGQQVTLRCSPKSGHDTVSWYQQALGQGPQFIFQYYEEEERQRGNFPDRFSGHQFPNYSSELNVNALLLGDSALYLCASRQGQETQYFGPGTRLLVL.

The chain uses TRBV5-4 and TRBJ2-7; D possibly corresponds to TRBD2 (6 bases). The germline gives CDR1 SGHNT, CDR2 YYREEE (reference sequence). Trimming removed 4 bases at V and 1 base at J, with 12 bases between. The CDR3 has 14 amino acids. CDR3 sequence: CASSLGGGSYEQYF. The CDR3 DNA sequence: TGTGCCAGCAGCCTAGGTGGGGGGTCCTACGAGCAGTACTTC. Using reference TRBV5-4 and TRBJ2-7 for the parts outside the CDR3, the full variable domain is ETGVTQSPTHLIKTRGQQVTLRCSSQSGHNTVSWYQQALGQGPQFIFQYYREEENGRGNFPPRFSGLQFPNYSSELNVNALELDDSALYLCASSLGGGSYEQYFGPGTRLTVT.

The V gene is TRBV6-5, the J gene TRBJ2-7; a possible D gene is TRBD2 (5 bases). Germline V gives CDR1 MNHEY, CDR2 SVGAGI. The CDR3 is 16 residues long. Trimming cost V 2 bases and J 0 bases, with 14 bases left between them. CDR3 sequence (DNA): TGTGCCAGCAGTTACGAGAGAGGGCGGAACTCCTACGAGCAGTACTTC. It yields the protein CASSYERGRNSYEQYF.

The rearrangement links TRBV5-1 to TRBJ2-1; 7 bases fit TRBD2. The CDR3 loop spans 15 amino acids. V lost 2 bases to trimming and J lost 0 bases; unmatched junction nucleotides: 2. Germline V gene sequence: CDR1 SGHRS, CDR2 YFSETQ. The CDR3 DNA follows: TGCGCCAGCAGCTTCTGGGGGGGCTCCTACAATGAGCAGTTCTTC. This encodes CASSFWGGSYNEQFF.

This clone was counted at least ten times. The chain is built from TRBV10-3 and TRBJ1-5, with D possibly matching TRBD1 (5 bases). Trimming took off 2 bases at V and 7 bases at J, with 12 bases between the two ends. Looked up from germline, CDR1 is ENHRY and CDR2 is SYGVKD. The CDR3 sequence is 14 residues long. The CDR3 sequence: CAISEGGGKQPQHF. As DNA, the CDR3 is TGTGCCATCAGTGAGGGCGGGGGGAAACAGCCCCAGCATTTT.

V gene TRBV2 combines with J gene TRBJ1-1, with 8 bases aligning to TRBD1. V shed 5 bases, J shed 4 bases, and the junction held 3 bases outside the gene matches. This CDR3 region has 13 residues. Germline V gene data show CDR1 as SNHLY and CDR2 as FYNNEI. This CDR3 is CASSQGAGTEAFF. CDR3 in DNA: TGTGCCAGCAGTCAGGGGGCGGGCACTGAAGCTTTCTTT.

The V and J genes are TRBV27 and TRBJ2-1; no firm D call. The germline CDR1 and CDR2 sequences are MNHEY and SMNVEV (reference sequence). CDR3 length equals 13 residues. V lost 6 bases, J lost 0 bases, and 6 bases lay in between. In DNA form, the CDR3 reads TGTGCCAGCAGGGTGAGCTCCTACAATGAGCAGTTCTTC. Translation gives CASRVSSYNEQFF.

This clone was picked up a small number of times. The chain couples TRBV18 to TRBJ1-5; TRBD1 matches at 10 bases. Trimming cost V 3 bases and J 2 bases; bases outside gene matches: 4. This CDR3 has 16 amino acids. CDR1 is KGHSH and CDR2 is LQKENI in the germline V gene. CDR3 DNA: TGTGCCAGCTCACCGGGACAGGGGAGGGGCAATCAGCCCCAGCATTTT. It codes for CASSPGQGRGNQPQHF.

CDR3 nucleotide sequence: TGTGCCAGCAGCGTAAGAAGGCGGGAAGACTCCTACGAGCAGTACTTC. It yields the protein CASSVRRREDSYEQYF. The chain links TRBV9 to TRBJ2-7, with a weak D call TRBD2 (6 bases). CDR1 and CDR2 (germline): SGDLS, YYNGEE. This CDR3 is 16 amino acids long. V lost 1 base to trimming and J lost 0 bases, with 14 bases between them.

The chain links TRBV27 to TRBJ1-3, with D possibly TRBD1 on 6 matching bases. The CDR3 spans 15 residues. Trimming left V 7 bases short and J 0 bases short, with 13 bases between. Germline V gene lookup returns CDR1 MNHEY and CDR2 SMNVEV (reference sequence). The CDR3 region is CASTDRSSSGNTIYF. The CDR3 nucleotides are TGTGCCAGCACGGACAGATCTTCCTCTGGAAACACCATATATTTT.

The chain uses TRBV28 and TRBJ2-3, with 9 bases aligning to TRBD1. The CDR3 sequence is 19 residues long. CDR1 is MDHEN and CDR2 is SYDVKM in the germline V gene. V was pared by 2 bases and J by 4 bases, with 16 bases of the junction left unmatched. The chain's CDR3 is CASSLKTNRYRGLADTQYF. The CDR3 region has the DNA TGTGCCAGCAGTTTAAAGACCAACCGTTACAGGGGGCTGGCAGATACGCAGTATTTT.

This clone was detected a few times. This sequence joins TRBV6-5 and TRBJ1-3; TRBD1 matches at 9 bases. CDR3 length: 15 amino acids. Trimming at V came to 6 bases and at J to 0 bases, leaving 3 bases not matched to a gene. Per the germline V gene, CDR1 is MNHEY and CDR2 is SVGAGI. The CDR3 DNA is TGTGCCAGCAGGGGACAGGGTCGCTCTGGAAACACCATATATTTT. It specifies CASRGQGRSGNTIYF.

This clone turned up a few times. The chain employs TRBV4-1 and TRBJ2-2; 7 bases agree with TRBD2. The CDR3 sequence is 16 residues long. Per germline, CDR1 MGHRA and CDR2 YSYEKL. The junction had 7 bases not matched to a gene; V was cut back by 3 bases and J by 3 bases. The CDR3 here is CASSQVRAGDTGELFF. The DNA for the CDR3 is TGCGCCAGCAGCCAGGTTAGGGCGGGGGACACCGGGGAGCTGTTTTTT.